A selection of T cell receptor beta chains follows, all from one sample in a study of blood T cells in healthy people across ages. TCRdb analysed the 5' RACE reads with MiXCR anew, one entry per CDR3 protein. The table lists 1.5 million or so distinct CDR3 sequences, approximately 43% of them singletons, with over 3.5% in the top ten. Sequenced input: blood. All receptors derive from a woman under 30 in good health. Each CDR3 is given with its conserved first and last residue. Each record gives: clone size, CDR3 length, D gene, J gene, V gene, CDR3 protein, CDR3 DNA. A D gene is named only where the DNA matches it firmly. Only some rows state a clone size, as once, few, many or a class for expanded clones.

many | 14 | . | TRBJ2-7 | TRBV4-3 | CASSQGPGSYEQYF | TGCGCCAGCAGCCAAGGTCCAGGCTCCTACGAGCAGTACTTC
once | 13 | TRBD1 | TRBJ2-7 | TRBV10-3 | CAISRDRAGEQYF | TGTGCCATCAGCCGGGACAGGGCAGGAGAGCAGTACTTC
few | 13 | . | TRBJ1-2 | TRBV6-2/TRBV6-3 | CASVGPPNYGYTF | TGTGCCAGCGTGGGCCCTCCTAACTATGGCTACACCTTC
once | 15 | . | TRBJ2-3 | TRBV7-8 | CASSPYRDGTDTQYF | TGTGCCAGCAGCCCGTACAGGGACGGGACAGATACGCAGTATTTT
few | 14 | . | TRBJ1-5 | TRBV27 | CASSRPGLDQPQHF | TGTGCCAGCAGTCGTCCAGGGCTTGATCAGCCCCAGCATTTT
few | 15 | TRBD1 | TRBJ2-7 | TRBV4-3 | CASSQGGQEAYEQYF | TGCGCCAGCAGCCAAGGGGGACAGGAAGCCTACGAGCAGTACTTC
. | 14 | . | TRBJ2-5 | TRBV7-2 | CASSVYISQETQYF | TGTGCCAGCAGCGTATACATTTCGCAAGAGACCCAGTACTTC
. | 15 | . | TRBJ2-5 | TRBV5-1 | CASSVGGGPSETQYF | TGCGCCAGCAGTGTCGGCGGGGGCCCTTCAGAGACCCAGTACTTC
. | 15 | . | TRBJ2-1 | TRBV12-3/TRBV12-4 | CASSPGASPYNEQFF | TGTGCCAGCAGCCCGGGAGCCAGCCCCTACAATGAGCAGTTCTTC
. | 20 | TRBD2 | TRBJ2-7 | TRBV28 | CASSSTPPRGTSGHSYEQYF | TGTGCCAGCAGTTCCACACCCCCGAGGGGGACTAGCGGGCATTCCTACGAGCAGTACTTC
few | 14 | . | TRBJ1-1 | TRBV15 | CATSRDPGDTEAFF | TGTGCCACCAGCAGAGATCCAGGGGACACTGAAGCTTTCTTT
. | 15 | . | TRBJ1-5 | TRBV6-5 | CASSYKGDSNQPQHF | TGTGCCAGCAGTTACAAGGGGGATAGCAATCAGCCCCAGCATTTT
few | 14 | . | TRBJ1-2 | TRBV9 | CASSAGGVGYGYTF | TGTGCCAGCAGCGCGGGGGGGGTAGGCTATGGCTACACCTTC
. | 14 | . | TRBJ1-2 | TRBV6-2/TRBV6-3 | CASSEGRANYGYTF | TGTGCCAGCAGTGAGGGACGAGCTAACTATGGCTACACCTTC
. | 14 | . | TRBJ2-7 | TRBV20-1 | CSADSPIWDNEQYF | TGCAGTGCTGACTCCCCCATATGGGACAATGAGCAGTACTTC
many | 10 | . | TRBJ2-3 | TRBV29-1 | CSVSTDTQYF | TGCAGCGTTAGCACAGATACGCAGTATTTT
. | 14 | . | TRBJ2-7 | TRBV5-1 | CASSPGLRSRQQYF | TGCGCCAGCAGCCCGGGCCTCCGATCAAGGCAGCAGTACTTC
few | 17 | TRBD1 | TRBJ2-7 | TRBV6-6 | CASSYSSGTGVSYEQYF | TGTGCCAGCAGTTACTCGTCCGGGACAGGGGTTTCCTACGAGCAGTACTTC
. | 13 | . | TRBJ2-7 | TRBV7-9 | CASLGGSSWEQYF | TGTGCCAGCCTTGGGGGGAGTTCGTGGGAGCAGTACTTC
. | 16 | TRBD1 | TRBJ1-1 | TRBV12-3/TRBV12-4 | CAINYWTGQMNAEAFF | TGTGCCATTAACTATTGGACAGGGCAGATGAACGCTGAAGCTTTCTTT
. | 15 | TRBD2 | TRBJ2-3 | TRBV6-5 | CASSYLAGEGDTQYF | TGTGCCAGCAGTTACCTAGCGGGAGAAGGGGATACGCAGTATTTT
. | 15 | TRBD1 | TRBJ2-5 | TRBV7-2 | CASSDRDRNQETQYF | TGTGCCAGCAGCGACCGGGACAGGAACCAAGAGACCCAGTACTTC
. | 16 | TRBD1 | TRBJ1-5 | TRBV5-5 | CASSKTGVEGNQPQHF | TGTGCCAGCAGCAAGACAGGGGTTGAGGGCAATCAGCCCCAGCATTTT
. | 15 | . | TRBJ2-2 | TRBV5-1 | CASSNSGPYTGELFF | TGCGCCAGCAGCAACTCCGGGCCCTACACCGGGGAGCTGTTTTTT
few | 19 | TRBD2 | TRBJ2-1 | TRBV7-2 | CASSSHGTSVGSSYNEQFF | TGTGCCAGCAGCTCACACGGGACTAGCGTCGGGAGCTCCTACAATGAGCAGTTCTTC
. | 14 | . | TRBJ2-7 | TRBV18 | CASSPPSKSYEQYF | TGTGCCAGCTCACCTCCGTCTAAATCCTACGAGCAGTACTTC
. | 15 | TRBD2 | TRBJ2-1 | TRBV9 | CVSSVAGQTYNEQFF | TGTGTCAGCAGCGTAGCGGGACAAACCTACAATGAGCAGTTCTTC
few | 16 | TRBD2 | TRBJ2-1 | TRBV10-3 | CAISEPSGRLWNEQFF | TGTGCCATCAGTGAGCCTAGCGGGAGATTGTGGAATGAGCAGTTCTTC
. | 13 | TRBD1 | TRBJ2-7 | TRBV12-5 | CASGGTGHYEQYF | TGTGCTAGTGGTGGGACAGGACACTACGAGCAGTACTTC
. | 14 | . | TRBJ1-4 | TRBV28 | CASGLHGRNEKLFF | TGTGCCAGCGGACTACACGGGAGAAATGAAAAACTGTTTTTT
. | 14 | . | TRBJ1-4 | TRBV5-1 | CASSPRTANEKLFF | TGCGCCAGCAGCCCCCGGACAGCGAATGAAAAACTGTTTTTT
. | 12 | . | TRBJ1-1 | TRBV6-6 | CASSLAVPEAFF | TGTGCCAGCAGCCTTGCAGTGCCTGAAGCTTTCTTT
few | 14 | . | TRBJ2-7 | TRBV27 | CASSYKGVGYEQYF | TGTGCCAGCAGTTATAAGGGAGTAGGCTACGAGCAGTACTTC
. | 14 | TRBD1 | TRBJ1-5 | TRBV29-1 | CSVAPGQGIQPQHF | TGCAGCGTTGCCCCGGGACAGGGGATTCAGCCCCAGCATTTT
. | 16 | . | TRBJ2-2 | TRBV27 | CASSLHHRSETGELFF | TGTGCCAGCAGCCTACACCACAGGTCGGAGACCGGGGAGCTGTTTTTT
few | 18 | . | TRBJ2-3 | TRBV4-1 | CASSQDQFAGQSTDTQYF | TGCGCCAGCAGCCAAGATCAATTCGCGGGGCAAAGCACAGATACGCAGTATTTT
. | 17 | TRBD2 | TRBJ2-5 | TRBV5-1 | CASSLELAGAFQETQYF | TGCGCCAGCAGCTTGGAACTAGCGGGGGCCTTCCAAGAGACCCAGTACTTC
few | 14 | . | TRBJ1-2 | TRBV27 | CASSLWEGSYGYTF | TGTGCCAGCAGTTTATGGGAGGGTTCCTATGGCTACACCTTC
. | 18 | . | TRBJ2-7 | TRBV4-3 | CASSQEGRYRKGSYEQYF | TGCGCCAGCAGCCAAGAGGGGCGGTACAGGAAGGGCTCCTACGAGCAGTACTTC
. | 16 | . | TRBJ2-2 | TRBV4-1 | CASSQDMRGYTGELFF | TGCGCCAGCAGCCAAGATATGAGGGGCTACACCGGGGAGCTGTTTTTT
. | 16 | . | TRBJ2-1 | TRBV24-1 | CATSETGRSSYNEQFF | TGTGCCACCAGTGAAACGGGACGGAGCTCCTACAATGAGCAGTTCTTC
. | 16 | TRBD2 | TRBJ2-5 | TRBV6-6 | CASSPTPWRERETQYF | TGTGCCAGCAGTCCCACCCCCTGGCGGGAGAGAGAGACCCAGTACTTC
few | 11 | . | TRBJ2-5 | TRBV7-2 | CASSLLDLPYF | TGTGCCAGCAGCTTACTGGACCTTCCGTACTTC
. | 13 | TRBD1 | TRBJ2-7 | TRBV7-8 | CASVKTGRYEQYF | TGTGCCAGCGTTAAGACAGGGCGCTACGAGCAGTACTTC
. | 16 | TRBD2 | TRBJ2-1 | TRBV6-1 | CASSAAGLSSYNEQFF | TGTGCCAGCAGTGCAGCGGGGCTCTCTTCCTACAATGAGCAGTTCTTC
few | 16 | TRBD1 | TRBJ1-2 | TRBV27 | CASSPHARDSYYGYTF | TGTGCCAGCAGCCCACACGCCCGGGACAGCTACTATGGCTACACCTTC
. | 17 | . | TRBJ1-2 | TRBV5-1 | CASSSLDRTLKPYGYTF | TGCGCCAGCAGCTCCCTCGACAGGACCCTTAAACCCTATGGCTACACCTTC
. | 13 | . | TRBJ1-1 | TRBV7-8 | CASSCRGTTEAFF | TGTGCCAGCAGCTGTAGGGGGACCACTGAAGCTTTCTTT
few | 13 | . | TRBJ2-7 | TRBV20-1 | CSGGSSSTYEQYF | TGCAGTGGCGGGTCTAGCAGTACCTACGAGCAGTACTTC
. | 18 | TRBD2 | TRBJ2-1 | TRBV4-3 | CASSQDQGSGSSYNEQFF | TGCGCCAGCAGCCAAGATCAGGGTAGCGGGAGCTCCTACAATGAGCAGTTCTTC
few | 14 | . | TRBJ1-2 | TRBV20-1 | CSASAGRAYYGYTF | TGCAGTGCTAGCGCGGGTAGGGCCTACTATGGCTACACCTTC
. | 12 | . | TRBJ2-1 | TRBV20-1 | CSARRGWNEQFF | TGCAGTGCTAGAAGAGGGTGGAATGAGCAGTTCTTC
. | 16 | . | TRBJ1-1 | TRBV6-5 | CASSYTPGAGPPEAFF | TGTGCCAGCAGTTACACCCCCGGGGCAGGCCCCCCTGAAGCTTTCTTT
many | 13 | . | TRBJ2-5 | TRBV29-1 | CSVDGIDQETQYF | TGCAGCGTTGACGGTATCGACCAAGAGACCCAGTACTTC